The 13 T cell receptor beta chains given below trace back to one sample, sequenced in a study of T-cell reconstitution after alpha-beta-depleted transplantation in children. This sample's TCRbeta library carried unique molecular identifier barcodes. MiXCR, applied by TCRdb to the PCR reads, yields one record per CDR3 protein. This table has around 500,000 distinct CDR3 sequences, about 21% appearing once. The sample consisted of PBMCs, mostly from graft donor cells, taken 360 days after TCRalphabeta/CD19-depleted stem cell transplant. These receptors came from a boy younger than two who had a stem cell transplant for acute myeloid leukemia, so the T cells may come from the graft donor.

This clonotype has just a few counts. The DNA of the CDR3 is TGTGCCAGCAGTCTCCGACAGGGGTCTGAAGCTTTCTTT. Amino acids: CASSLRQGSEAFF. This chain connects TRBV12-3 or TRBV12-4 to TRBJ1-1; 8 positions match TRBD1. The V and J ends lost 5 bases and 6 bases, in that order; junction bases with no gene match: 5. The CDR3 length is 13 residues.

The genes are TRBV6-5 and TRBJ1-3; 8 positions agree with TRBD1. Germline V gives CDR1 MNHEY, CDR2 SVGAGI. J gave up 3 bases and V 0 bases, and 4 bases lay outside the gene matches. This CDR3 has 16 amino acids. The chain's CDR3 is CASSYSTGDFGNTIYF. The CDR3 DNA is TGTGCCAGCAGTTACTCGACAGGGGACTTTGGAAACACCATATATTTT.

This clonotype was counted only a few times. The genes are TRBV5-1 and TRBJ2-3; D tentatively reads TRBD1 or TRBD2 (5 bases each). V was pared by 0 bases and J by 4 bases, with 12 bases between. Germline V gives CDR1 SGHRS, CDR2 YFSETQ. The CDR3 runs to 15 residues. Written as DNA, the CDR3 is TGCGCCAGCAGCTTGGACAGGCCGGGGTCAGATACGCAGTATTTT. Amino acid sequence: CASSLDRPGSDTQYF.

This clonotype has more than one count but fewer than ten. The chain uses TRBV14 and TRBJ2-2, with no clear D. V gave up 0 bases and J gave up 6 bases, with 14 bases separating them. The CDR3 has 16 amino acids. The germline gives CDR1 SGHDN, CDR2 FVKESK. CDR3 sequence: CASSQDWSVPPGELFF. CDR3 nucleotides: TGTGCCAGCAGCCAAGATTGGTCAGTTCCGCCCGGGGAGCTGTTTTTT.

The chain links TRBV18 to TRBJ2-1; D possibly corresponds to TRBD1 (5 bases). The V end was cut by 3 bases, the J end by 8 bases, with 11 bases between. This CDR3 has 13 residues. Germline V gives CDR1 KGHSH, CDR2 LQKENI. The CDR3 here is CASSPDSIHEQFF. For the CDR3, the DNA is TGTGCCAGCTCACCCGACAGTATCCATGAGCAGTTCTTC. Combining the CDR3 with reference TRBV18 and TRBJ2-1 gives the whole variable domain NAGVMQNPRHLVRRRGQEARLRCSPMKGHSHVYWYRQLPEEGLKFMVYLQKENIIDESGMPKERFSAEFPKEGPSILRIQQVVRGDSAAYFCASSPDSIHEQFFGPGTRLTVL.

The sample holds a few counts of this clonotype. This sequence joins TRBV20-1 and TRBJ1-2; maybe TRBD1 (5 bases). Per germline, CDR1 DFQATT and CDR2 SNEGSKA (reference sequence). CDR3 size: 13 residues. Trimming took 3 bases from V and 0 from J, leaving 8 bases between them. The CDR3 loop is CSASWGTNYGYTF. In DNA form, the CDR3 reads TGCAGTGCTAGTTGGGGGACTAACTATGGCTACACCTTC.

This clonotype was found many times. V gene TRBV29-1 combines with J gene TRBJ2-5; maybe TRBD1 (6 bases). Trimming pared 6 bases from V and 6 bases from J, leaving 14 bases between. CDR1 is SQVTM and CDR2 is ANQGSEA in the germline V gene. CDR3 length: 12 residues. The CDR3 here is CSVRQVEQTQYF. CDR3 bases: TGCAGCGTCCGACAGGTGGAACAGACCCAGTACTTC.

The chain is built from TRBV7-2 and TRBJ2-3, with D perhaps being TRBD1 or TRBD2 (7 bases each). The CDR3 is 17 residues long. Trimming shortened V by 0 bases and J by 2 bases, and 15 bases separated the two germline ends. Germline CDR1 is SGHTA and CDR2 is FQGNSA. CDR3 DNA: TGTGCCAGCAGCTTAGCCGTCTCAGGGGGGGTCACAGATACGCAGTATTTT. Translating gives CASSLAVSGGVTDTQYF.

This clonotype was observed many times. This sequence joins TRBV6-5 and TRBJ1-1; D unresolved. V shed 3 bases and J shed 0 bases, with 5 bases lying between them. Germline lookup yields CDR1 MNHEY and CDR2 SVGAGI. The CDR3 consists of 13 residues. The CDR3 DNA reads TGTGCCAGCAGTTATAGCCTGAACACTGAAGCTTTCTTT. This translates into CASSYSLNTEAFF.

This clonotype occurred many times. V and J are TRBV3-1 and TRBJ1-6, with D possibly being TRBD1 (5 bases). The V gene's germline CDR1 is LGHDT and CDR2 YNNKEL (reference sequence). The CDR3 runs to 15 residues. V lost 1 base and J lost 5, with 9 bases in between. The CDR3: CASSQGQSNNSPLHF. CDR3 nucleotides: TGTGCCAGCAGCCAAGGACAGAGCAATAATTCACCCCTCCACTTT.

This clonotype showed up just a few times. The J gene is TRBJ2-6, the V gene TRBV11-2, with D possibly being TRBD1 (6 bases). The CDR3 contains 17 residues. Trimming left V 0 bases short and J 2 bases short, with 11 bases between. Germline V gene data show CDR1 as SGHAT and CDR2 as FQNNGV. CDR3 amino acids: CASSLEGGRAGANVLTF. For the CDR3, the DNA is TGTGCCAGCAGCTTAGAAGGGGGAAGGGCTGGGGCCAACGTCCTGACTTTC.

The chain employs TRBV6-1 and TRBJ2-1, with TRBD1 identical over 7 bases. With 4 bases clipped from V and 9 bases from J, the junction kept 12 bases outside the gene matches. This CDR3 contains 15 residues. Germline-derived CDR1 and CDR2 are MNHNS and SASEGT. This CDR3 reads CASSVIGTDLSEQFF. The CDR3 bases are TGTGCCAGCAGTGTCATCGGGACAGATTTGAGTGAGCAGTTCTTC.

The CDR3 coding sequence is TGTGCCAGCAGCTTAGACAGGGCGAATGAAAAACTGTTTTTT. Its protein is CASSLDRANEKLFF. The chain has TRBV11-2 and TRBJ1-4, with D perhaps TRBD1 (5 bases). CDR3 length: 14 residues. CDR1 and CDR2 (germline): SGHAT, FQNNGV. V was trimmed by 0 bases and J by 5 bases, leaving 7 bases between them.